One and the same sample provided the 16 T cell receptor beta chains below, sequenced in a study of blood T cell repertoires in COVID-19. Data came from immunoSEQ multiplex PCR; TCRdb stores just in-frame clones and leaves some out. This table holds under 200,000 clones, around 80% found once. The specimen sequenced was peripheral blood. These receptors came from a woman in her fifties or sixties with COVID-19, enrolled during active disease.

The chain joins TRBV11-1 to TRBJ1-6, with 7 bases lining up with TRBD1. The CDR3 covers 14 residues. J gave up 5 bases and V 3 bases, and 1 base lay outside the gene matches. Per germline, CDR1 SGHAT and CDR2 FQDESV (reference sequence). CDR3 nucleotides: TGTGCCAGCAGCTTCGGGACAGATAATTCACCCCTCCACTTT. It specifies CASSFGTDNSPLHF.

This clone was observed a single time. The chain joins TRBV4-3 to TRBJ2-3, with 7 nucleotides matching TRBD2. Germline CDR1 reads LGHNA; CDR2 reads YSLEER. This CDR3 has 15 residues. J gave up 4 bases and V 6 bases, and 10 bases lay outside the gene matches. The chain's CDR3 is CASSGRGASSDTQYF. CDR3 nucleotide sequence: TGCGCCAGCAGTGGGAGGGGCGCGAGTTCAGATACGCAGTATTTT.

This chain's CDR3 is CASSLRGGRGRYNEQFF. CDR3 sequence (DNA): TGTGCCAGCAGTTTAAGAGGGGGCAGGGGGCGTTACAATGAGCAGTTCTTC. The chain is built from TRBV27 and TRBJ2-1; the match to TRBD1 covers 8 bases. The CDR3 loop spans 17 amino acids. Germline V gene sequence: CDR1 MNHEY, CDR2 SMNVEV (reference sequence). The junction had 10 bases not matched to a gene; V was cut back by 2 bases and J by 4 bases.

The chain carries TRBV5-4 and TRBJ2-3; the match to TRBD1 covers 7 bases. This CDR3 has 15 residues. The V and J ends lost 4 bases and 2 bases, in that order; junction bases with no gene match: 7. Germline V gives CDR1 SGHNT, CDR2 YYREEE (reference sequence). This CDR3 reads CASSRPDRYTDTQYF. The CDR3 DNA reads as TGTGCCAGCAGCCGACCGGACAGGTACACAGATACGCAGTATTTT.

This chain connects TRBV15 to TRBJ1-2; D ambiguous. Deletions cut 0 bases from V and 8 bases from J, with 7 bases between. Germline CDR1 is LNHNV and CDR2 is YYDKDF (reference sequence). This CDR3 is built from 12 residues. The CDR3 DNA follows: TGTGCCACCAGCAGAGATACGGGGGGCTACACCTTC. Its protein is CATSRDTGGYTF.

The chain employs TRBV28 and TRBJ1-5, with a possible D match to TRBD1 (5 bases). Trimming took 4 bases from V and 2 from J, leaving 12 bases between them. This CDR3 is 15 amino acids long. CDR1 MDHEN and CDR2 SYDVKM come from the germline V gene. The CDR3 DNA sequence: TGTGCCAGCAGTTCAGACAGTCAGGGCAATCAGCCCCAGCATTTT. Translation gives CASSSDSQGNQPQHF. The variable domain in full, completed from reference TRBV28 and TRBJ1-5, reads DVKVTQSSRYLVKRTGEKVFLECVQDMDHENMFWYRQDPGLGLRLIYFSYDVKMKEKGDIPEGYSVSREKKERFSLILESASTNQTSMYLCASSSDSQGNQPQHFGDGTRLSIL.

CDR3 nucleotide sequence: TGTGCCAGCAGACAGGGTTCGGGGAACACTGAAGCTTTCTTT. This sequence encodes CASRQGSGNTEAFF. The J gene is TRBJ1-1, the V gene TRBV7-3; TRBD1 might be the D (6 bases). The ends were cut back, 6 bases at V and 1 base at J, with 12 bases in the middle. Germline assignment: CDR1 SGHTA and CDR2 FQGTGA. This CDR3 contains 14 residues.

The chain uses TRBV25-1 and TRBJ1-3; tentative D call: TRBD1 (6 bases). The CDR3 covers 16 residues. Germline values: CDR1 MGHDK, CDR2 SYGVNS. Trimming pared 4 bases from V and 0 bases from J, leaving 13 bases between. The CDR3 spells CASSARGQSSGNTIYF. The CDR3 DNA sequence: TGTGCCAGCAGTGCTAGAGGACAGAGCTCTGGAAACACCATATATTTT.

The J gene is TRBJ2-7, the V gene TRBV3-1 (or the pseudogene TRBV3-2); 10 positions match TRBD1. CDR3 length: 17 residues. Germline values: CDR1 LGHDT, CDR2 YNNKEL (reference sequence). The junction had 12 bases not matched to a gene; V was cut back by 3 bases and J by 4 bases. CDR3 DNA sequence: TGTGCCAGCAGCCATGCTGGGGCCCGGGACAGGGGATACGAGCAGTACTTC. This sequence encodes CASSHAGARDRGYEQYF.

The rearrangement links TRBV20-1 to TRBJ1-1; tentatively, D is TRBD1 (6 bases). Germline CDR1 DFQATT, CDR2 SNEGSKA (reference sequence). V lost 7 bases and J 11 bases, leaving 17 bases between the germline ends. The CDR3 is made up of 11 amino acids. Here the CDR3 DNA reads TGCAGTGGCTCGGGACAAGTTGAGGCTTTCTTT. Its translation: CSGSGQVEAFF.

In this sample, this clone turned up once. The CDR3 nucleotides read TGTGCCAGTAGTATGGTCCGAGGACTAGCGGGAGGGCCTCCCTACGAGCAGTACTTC. This translates into CASSMVRGLAGGPPYEQYF. J is TRBJ2-7 and V is TRBV19; 15 nucleotides align to TRBD2. The CDR3 length is 19 residues. The germline gives CDR1 LNHDA, CDR2 SQIVND (reference sequence). The J segment lost 2 bases and the V segment lost 3 bases, leaving 11 bases of the junction unmatched. The complete variable domain, with remaining parts taken from reference TRBV19 and TRBJ2-7, reads DGGITQSPKYLFRKEGQNVTLSCEQNLNHDAMYWYRQDPGQGLRLIYYSQIVNDFQKGDIAEGYSVSREKKESFPLTVTSAQKNPTAFYLCASSMVRGLAGGPPYEQYFGPGTRLTVT.

This clone was detected once. The chain carries TRBV14 and TRBJ1-4, with 7 bases matching TRBD1. The CDR3 covers 13 residues. Per germline, CDR1 SGHDN and CDR2 FVKESK. The ends lost 5 bases at V and 6 bases at J; junction bases unmatched: 3. Here the CDR3 DNA reads TGTGCCAGCAGCGACAGGGTCTATGAAAAACTGTTTTTT. It encodes CASSDRVYEKLFF. The variable domain in full, completed from reference TRBV14 and TRBJ1-4, reads EAGVTQFPSHSVIEKGQTVTLRCDPISGHDNLYWYRRVMGKEIKFLLHFVKESKQDESGMPNNRFLAERTGGTYSTLKVQPAELEDSGVYFCASSDRVYEKLFFGSGTQLSVL.

The chain has TRBV6-4 and TRBJ1-1; D is unresolved. The CDR3 is made up of 14 amino acids. Trimming cost V 6 bases and J 4 bases, with 15 bases left between them. Germline values: CDR1 MRHNA, CDR2 SNTAGT. DNA for the CDR3: TGTGCCAGCAGCTCCGGGTCCCGAGGCACTGAAGCTTTCTTT. Protein product: CASSSGSRGTEAFF.

V usage is TRBV9 and J usage is TRBJ2-1, with D possibly being TRBD1 (5 bases). The CDR3 length is 17 residues. Germline loops: CDR1 SGDLS, CDR2 YYNGEE. Trimming removed 4 bases at V and 3 bases at J, with 20 bases between. CDR3 DNA: TGTGCCAGCAGCCCGTGGGGCTCTCGCGAACGCTACAATGAGCAGTTCTTC. Translated: CASSPWGSRERYNEQFF.

This clone was recorded a few times. The CDR3 is CASRKSGQGNTEAFF. CDR3 DNA: TGTGCCAGCAGAAAATCGGGACAGGGGAACACTGAAGCTTTCTTT. The chain couples TRBV28 to TRBJ1-1; 9 bases line up with TRBD1. The germline V gene encodes CDR1 MDHEN and CDR2 SYDVKM. V trimming: 6 bases; J trimming: 1 base; junction bases outside the gene matches: 6. This CDR3 comprises 15 residues.

The chain carries TRBV5-1 and TRBJ2-1; possibly TRBD2 for D (6 bases). Deletions cut 7 bases from V and 5 bases from J, with 19 bases between. Germline lookup yields CDR1 SGHRS and CDR2 YFSETQ. The length of the CDR3 is 15 residues. Here the CDR3 reads CASQPVGGANNEQFF. DNA for the CDR3: TGCGCCAGCCAGCCAGTTGGCGGGGCGAACAATGAGCAGTTCTTC.